Listed below are T cell receptor beta chains from one sample, sequenced in a study of beta chain features in type 1 diabetes. Assay: immunoSEQ multiplex PCR; the TCRdb copy retains only in-frame clones and omits some. Here the sample spans 810,000 or so clones, about 17% being singletons. Material: naive CD4+ T cells from blood. The source of these receptors is a woman aged 18-35 years in good health. The CDR3 runs from the conserved cysteine through the conserved F or W. A D gene is named only where the DNA matches it firmly. Size is stated for part of the rows, as once, few or many counts, or as a class when the clone is expanded.

D	size	V	J	CDR3	DNA
-	-	TRBV4-1	TRBJ2-6	CASSPGSGLSGANVLTF	TGCGCCAGCAGCCCCGGGAGTGGCCTCTCTGGGGCCAACGTCCTGACTTTC
TRBD2	-	TRBV4-3	TRBJ2-1	CASSQDRGELAGYNEQFF	TGCGCCAGCAGCCAAGATAGGGGAGAACTAGCGGGATACAATGAGCAGTTCTTC
TRBD2	few	TRBV11-1	TRBJ2-1	CASSLGGTSGSRNEQFF	TGTGCCAGCAGCTTAGGGGGGACTAGCGGGAGTCGTAATGAGCAGTTCTTC
-	few	TRBV7-9	TRBJ1-1	CASSLAQGIPEAFF	TGTGCCAGCAGCTTAGCTCAGGGAATCCCTGAAGCTTTCTTT
TRBD1	few	TRBV10-3	TRBJ1-4	CASQGGINEKLFF	TGTGCCAGCCAGGGGGGAATTAATGAAAAACTGTTTTTT
TRBD2	few	TRBV7-2	TRBJ2-1	CASSGRASYNEQFF	TGTGCCAGCAGCGGGAGGGCGTCCTACAATGAGCAGTTCTTC
TRBD2	few	TRBV27	TRBJ2-1	CASRRGDNEQFF	TGTGCCAGCAGACGGGGGGACAATGAGCAGTTCTTC
TRBD1	many	TRBV16	TRBJ2-4	CASSQLSDRDRNF	TGTGCCAGCAGCCAATTGAGTGACAGGGATCGGAACTTC
-	-	TRBV15	TRBJ2-1	CATSNGRKNKQFF	TGTGCCACCAGCAACGGACGGAAGAATAAGCAGTTCTTC
TRBD1	few	TRBV7-8	TRBJ1-5	CASSSIATGQQPQHF	TGTGCCAGCAGCTCAATCGCGACAGGGCAACAGCCCCAGCATTTT
-	-	TRBV5-1	TRBJ1-3	CASSLVGGGTFSGNTIYF	TGCGCCAGCAGCTTGGTTGGAGGCGGAACCTTCTCAGGAAACACCATATATTTT
-	-	TRBV7-2	TRBJ2-7	CASSSPGTLQYF	TGTGCCAGCAGTTCCCCCGGGACTTTGCAGTACTTC
TRBD2	few	TRBV6-1	TRBJ2-1	CASSVLSGTSGNNEQFF	TGTGCCAGCAGTGTTCTCTCCGGGACTAGCGGGAACAATGAGCAGTTCTTC
-	-	TRBV6-6	TRBJ2-5	CASSQGETQYF	TGTGCCAGCAGTCAAGGGGAGACCCAGTACTTC
-	-	TRBV6-5	TRBJ2-5	CASTTSLQETQYF	TGTGCCAGCACCACTAGTCTCCAAGAGACCCAGTACTTC
-	few	TRBV6-6	TRBJ2-3	CASTRSGTTSDTQYF	TGTGCCAGCACCCGATCCGGCACTACGTCGGATACGCAGTATTTT
-	few	TRBV13	TRBJ2-7	CASSSKGRGVREQYF	TGTGCCAGCAGCTCCAAGGGCAGGGGGGTACGGGAGCAGTACTTC
-	-	TRBV28	TRBJ2-3	CASSTIPWYNTDTQYF	TGTGCCAGCAGTACTATCCCGTGGTACAACACAGATACGCAGTATTTT
-	few	TRBV20-1	TRBJ2-4	CSASGYVQYF	TGCAGTGCTAGCGGATACGTTCAGTACTTC
TRBD1	-	TRBV5-4	TRBJ2-2	CASSPDREDTGELFF	TGTGCCAGCAGCCCGGACAGGGAGGACACCGGGGAGCTGTTTTTT
-	-	TRBV5-8	TRBJ1-2	CASSLSEDYGYTF	TGTGCCAGCAGCTTGTCTGAAGATTATGGCTACACCTTC
-	few	TRBV5-4	TRBJ1-1	CASSSAKTGNAEAFF	TGTGCCAGCAGCTCAGCAAAGACAGGAAACGCTGAAGCTTTCTTT
TRBD1	-	TRBV7-9	TRBJ2-1	CASSLKGTEYNEQFF	TGTGCCAGCAGCTTAAAGGGGACAGAATACAATGAGCAGTTCTTC
TRBD1	-	TRBV9	TRBJ2-2	CASISSWGQGSANTGELFF	TGTGCCAGCATCTCGTCTTGGGGACAGGGAAGCGCGAACACCGGGGAGCTGTTTTTT
TRBD1	few	TRBV7-3	TRBJ2-7	CASSTGTGSEQYF	TGTGCCAGCAGTACCGGGACAGGGAGCGAGCAGTACTTC
TRBD1	few	TRBV7-2	TRBJ2-3	CASSLVAGTGPITDTQYF	TGTGCCAGCAGCTTAGTCGCCGGGACAGGGCCAATAACAGATACGCAGTATTTT
-	-	TRBV29-1	TRBJ1-1	CSVSVSLNTEAFF	TGCAGCGTTAGTGTCAGTCTGAACACTGAAGCTTTCTTT
TRBD1	-	TRBV18	TRBJ2-3	CASSHGTVLTDTQYF	TGTGCCAGCTCACACGGGACAGTCCTCACAGATACGCAGTATTTT
TRBD2	-	TRBV13	TRBJ2-3	CASSLGRLAGTDTQYF	TGTGCCAGCAGCTTAGGCCGACTAGCGGGCACAGATACGCAGTATTTT
-	few	TRBV5-1	TRBJ2-7	CASSLAHGFFYEQYF	TGCGCCAGCAGCTTGGCCCATGGCTTCTTCTACGAGCAGTACTTC
-	-	TRBV5-1	TRBJ2-7	CASSLAGGEQYF	TGCGCCAGCAGCTTGGCCGGGGGCGAGCAGTACTTC
-	-	TRBV6-6	TRBJ1-3	CATLTSASGNTIYF	TGTGCCACCTTAACATCGGCCTCCGGAAACACCATATATTTT
-	few	TRBV9	TRBJ2-2	CASSVSGVTGELFF	TGTGCCAGCAGCGTTTCGGGGGTCACCGGGGAGCTGTTTTTT
-	-	TRBV6-6	TRBJ1-1	CASRTQGTEAFF	TGTGCCAGCAGAACTCAGGGCACTGAAGCTTTCTTT
TRBD1	-	TRBV18	TRBJ2-1	CASSPRQGDEQFF	TGTGCCAGCTCACCACGACAGGGCGATGAGCAGTTCTTC
TRBD1	-	TRBV5-6	TRBJ2-7	CASSYRGGEQYF	TGTGCCAGCAGCTACAGGGGTGGGGAGCAGTACTTC
-	-	TRBV23-1	TRBJ2-1	CASSQSELGRGPTQSYNEQFF	TGCGCCAGCAGTCAATCTGAGTTGGGGAGGGGGCCGACTCAATCCTACAATGAGCAGTTCTTC
-	-	TRBV7-2	TRBJ2-1	CASSSDGAYNEQFF	TGTGCCAGCAGCTCGGACGGGGCCTACAATGAGCAGTTCTTC
TRBD2	few	TRBV11-2	TRBJ2-1	CASRPTSGRLNEQFF	TGTGCCAGCAGACCGACTAGCGGGAGGCTCAATGAGCAGTTCTTC
-	-	TRBV27	TRBJ2-1	CASSLAAIPNEQFF	TGTGCCAGCAGTTTGGCCGCGATCCCCAATGAGCAGTTCTTC
-	-	TRBV5-4	TRBJ1-3	CASSGYVSGNTIYF	TGTGCCAGCAGCGGCTACGTTTCTGGAAACACCATATATTTT
TRBD1	once	TRBV4-1	TRBJ1-1	CASSQSDRDHTEAFF	TGCGCCAGCAGCCAGAGTGACAGGGATCACACTGAAGCTTTCTTT
-	-	TRBV7-8	TRBJ2-1	CASTPASSDASSYNEQFF	TGTGCCAGCACCCCAGCGAGTTCCGATGCGTCTTCCTACAATGAGCAGTTCTTC
TRBD2	-	TRBV28	TRBJ2-1	CASSPLAGGPAEQFF	TGTGCCAGCAGCCCATTAGCGGGAGGGCCGGCTGAGCAGTTCTTC
-	few	TRBV28	TRBJ2-7	CASSLKLWEQYF	TGTGCCAGCAGTTTAAAACTCTGGGAGCAGTACTTC
-	few	TRBV11-2	TRBJ2-3	CASSLGMGTPTQYF	TGTGCCAGCAGCTTAGGGATGGGCACTCCTACGCAGTATTTT
TRBD1	-	TRBV9	TRBJ2-7	CASSAGQGSTYEQYF	TGTGCCAGCAGCGCCGGACAGGGTTCCACCTACGAGCAGTACTTC
-	-	TRBV6-6	TRBJ2-7	CASSYSGGASYEQYF	TGTGCCAGCAGTTACTCAGGGGGAGCCTCCTACGAGCAGTACTTC
-	-	TRBV9	TRBJ2-3	CASSHHRDRLSDTQYF	TGTGCCAGCAGCCATCACAGGGATCGATTGTCAGATACGCAGTATTTT